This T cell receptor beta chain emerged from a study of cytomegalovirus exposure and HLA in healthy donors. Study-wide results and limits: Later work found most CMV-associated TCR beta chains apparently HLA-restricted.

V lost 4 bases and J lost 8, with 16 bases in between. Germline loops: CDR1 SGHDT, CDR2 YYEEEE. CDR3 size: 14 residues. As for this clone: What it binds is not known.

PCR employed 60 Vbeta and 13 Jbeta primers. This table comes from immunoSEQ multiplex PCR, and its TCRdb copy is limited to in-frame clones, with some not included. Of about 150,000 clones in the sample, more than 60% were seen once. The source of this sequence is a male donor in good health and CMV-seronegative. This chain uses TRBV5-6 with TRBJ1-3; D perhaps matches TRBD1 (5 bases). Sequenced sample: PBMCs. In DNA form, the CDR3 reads TGTGCCAGCAGCCCGTGGGCGGGGCCCGACACCATATATTTT. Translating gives CASSPWAGPDTIYF.